The 17 T cell receptor beta chains reported below all come from one sample, sequenced in a study of OX40 agonist ivuxolimab in advanced cancers. Using immunoSEQ multiplex PCR, the repertoire was profiled, and TCRdb retains in-frame clones only, with some absent. Of tens of thousands of clones listed, about nine tenths were seen once; the top ten hold roughly 3.6%. Sample: CD4+ or CD8+ T cells sorted from blood, taken in a trial of the OX40 agonist ivuxolimab. The receptor set was obtained from an adult with an advanced solid tumor such as melanoma, head and neck, liver or kidney cancer.

This sequence joins TRBV12-5 and TRBJ2-7, with TRBD1 matching 9 bases. The CDR3 loop spans 17 amino acids. V dropped 1 base and J dropped 4; count of bases not matched to a gene: 11. The V gene's germline CDR1 is LGHNT and CDR2 FRNRAP. The CDR3 spells CASGLALGQGNRYEQYF. The CDR3 nucleotides read TGTGCTAGTGGTTTGGCCCTCGGACAGGGGAATAGGTACGAGCAGTACTTC.

The V and J genes are TRBV11-3 and TRBJ2-5; a weak D match, TRBD2 (6 bases). Germline-derived CDR1 and CDR2 are SGHNT and YENEEA. Trimming left V 5 bases short and J 5 bases short, with 18 bases between. The CDR3 totals 15 residues. This CDR3 is CASSPSLGGRETQYF. CDR3 bases: TGTGCCAGCAGCCCATCCCTGGGGGGAAGGGAGACCCAGTACTTC.

V usage is TRBV7-3 and J usage is TRBJ2-3; 10 bases align to TRBD2. The junction had 13 bases not matched to a gene; V was cut back by 5 bases and J by 2 bases. The germline V gene encodes CDR1 SGHTA and CDR2 FQGTGA. The CDR3 consists of 18 residues. CDR3 nucleotides: TGTGCCAGCAGCCCTAGACCCCCTAGCGGGGGAATCACAGATACGCAGTATTTT. Translating gives CASSPRPPSGGITDTQYF.

The table lists this clone with a count of one. The rearrangement joins TRBV15 to TRBJ1-5; no clear D gene. From germline, CDR1 is LNHNV and CDR2 YYDKDF (reference sequence). The V gene lost 0 bases and the J gene lost 0 bases, with 6 bases spanning the gap. CDR3 length equals 15 residues. Here the CDR3 DNA reads TGTGCCACCAGCAGAGATCTTAATAGCAATCAGCCCCAGCATTTT. Residues: CATSRDLNSNQPQHF.

The table lists this clone with a count of one. The CDR3, as DNA: TGTGCCAGCAGTGATGGGTCAAAGGATACGCAGTATTTT. This gives the protein CASSDGSKDTQYF. V is TRBV6-1 and J is TRBJ2-3, with no clear D. Per the germline V gene, CDR1 is MNHNS and CDR2 is SASEGT. Trimming took off 3 bases at V and 6 bases at J, with 10 bases between the two ends. The CDR3 extends over 13 amino acids.

The CDR3 sequence: CASSPGTGVEPQHF. As DNA, the CDR3 is TGTGCCAGCAGTCCCGGGACAGGCGTCGAGCCCCAGCATTTT. The chain has TRBV7-9 and TRBJ1-5, with 8 bases lining up with TRBD1. In germline, CDR1 is SEHNR, CDR2 FQNEAQ (reference sequence). CDR3 size: 14 residues. V was clipped by 6 bases and J by 8 bases; unmatched bases: 9.

The chain recombines TRBV19 with TRBJ1-2; weak D call: TRBD1 (5 bases). V lost 3 bases and J 1 base, leaving 9 bases between the germline ends. Germline loops: CDR1 LNHDA, CDR2 SQIVND (reference sequence). The CDR3 length is 14 residues. The CDR3 coding sequence is TGTGCCAGTAGTATGGGGACCTTTAACTATGGCTACACCTTC. It encodes CASSMGTFNYGYTF. Supplemented by reference TRBV19 and TRBJ1-2, the full variable domain reads DGGITQSPKYLFRKEGQNVTLSCEQNLNHDAMYWYRQDPGQGLRLIYYSQIVNDFQKGDIAEGYSVSREKKESFPLTVTSAQKNPTAFYLCASSMGTFNYGYTFGSGTRLTVV.

V gene TRBV6-4 combines with J gene TRBJ2-7, with a weak D call TRBD2 (5 bases). The CDR3 totals 22 residues. The germline V gene encodes CDR1 MRHNA and CDR2 SNTAGT. V lost 2 bases to trimming and J lost 0 bases, with 32 bases between them. The CDR3 nucleotides are TGTGCCAGCAGTGACGGATCACCACAAAGCGGCAAACGAAAAAGGACCTCCTACGAGCAGTACTTC. Its translation is CASSDGSPQSGKRKRTSYEQYF.

The chain combines TRBV5-1 with TRBJ2-3, with 7 bases lining up with TRBD2. The CDR3 consists of 14 residues. Looked up from germline, CDR1 is SGHRS and CDR2 is YFSETQ. V shed 4 bases and J 0 bases; nucleotides not matched to a gene: 2. This CDR3 reads CASSLAASTDTQYF. The CDR3 region has the DNA TGCGCCAGCAGCCTAGCGGCTAGCACAGATACGCAGTATTTT. Combining the CDR3 with reference TRBV5-1 and TRBJ2-3 gives the whole variable domain KAGVTQTPRYLIKTRGQQVTLSCSPISGHRSVSWYQQTPGQGLQFLFEYFSETQRNKGNFPGRFSGRQFSNSRSEMNVSTLELGDSALYLCASSLAASTDTQYFGPGTRLTVL.

This clone showed up just a few times. This sequence joins TRBV7-6 and TRBJ2-7; TRBD1 might be the D (6 bases). Germline CDR1 and CDR2: SGHVS and FNYEAQ. CDR3 size: 13 residues. Trimming took 2 bases from V and 2 from J, leaving 7 bases between them. This CDR3 reads CASSLQGTYEQYF. CDR3 sequence (DNA): TGTGCCAGCAGCTTACAGGGGACCTACGAGCAGTACTTC.

As for this clone: An end of the junction does not agree with germline; a read error may underlie this. The genes are TRBV7-7 and TRBJ2-2, with 8 bases that match TRBD2. CDR1 and CDR2 from the germline V gene are SSHAT and FNYEAQ (reference sequence). CDR3 length: 13 amino acids. This CDR3 is CASSYTSGGELFF. In nucleotides, the CDR3 is TGTGCTAGCAGCTACACTAGCGGCGGGGAGCTGTTTTTT.

The chain links TRBV27 to TRBJ1-2; D is undetermined. CDR1 is MNHEY and CDR2 is SMNVEV in the germline V gene (reference sequence). This CDR3 is built from 15 residues. The ends were cut back, 6 bases at V and 2 bases at J, with 16 bases in the middle. The DNA of the CDR3 is TGTGCCAGCAGCCTAAAGGTGGAGTTAAACTATGGCTACACCTTC. As protein: CASSLKVELNYGYTF.

This clone has a handful of counts. The chain carries TRBV7-2 and TRBJ2-5; 9 positions agree with TRBD2. The CDR3 has 16 amino acids. The germline gives CDR1 SGHTA, CDR2 FQGNSA. With 6 bases clipped from V and 4 bases from J, the junction kept 12 bases outside the gene matches. CDR3 protein: CASSGAGGRARETQYF. The DNA for the CDR3 is TGTGCCAGCAGTGGGGCAGGCGGGAGGGCCAGAGAGACCCAGTACTTC.

The chain couples TRBV6-1 to TRBJ2-5, with 7 bases fitting TRBD2. Germline V gene sequence: CDR1 MNHNS, CDR2 SASEGT. CDR3 length: 16 residues. The trim removed 4 bases at V and 1 base at J, leaving 9 bases unmatched. The CDR3 region is CASSVLPGGFQETQYF. The CDR3 region has the DNA TGTGCCAGCAGTGTCCTCCCGGGGGGATTCCAAGAGACCCAGTACTTC.

The table lists this clone with a count of one. The chain couples TRBV7-9 to TRBJ2-3, with TRBD2 as a possible D gene (5 bases). V shed 2 bases and J shed 1 base, with 10 bases lying between them. The CDR3 sequence is 15 residues long. Germline loops: CDR1 SEHNR, CDR2 FQNEAQ (reference sequence). CDR3 in DNA: TGTGCCAGCAGCTTACTCGGGGAAGGCACAGATACGCAGTATTTT. Protein: CASSLLGEGTDTQYF.

The chain links TRBV6-1 to TRBJ1-2; D remains ambiguous. This CDR3 spans 12 amino acids. Germline V gene sequence: CDR1 MNHNS, CDR2 SASEGT. Trimming removed 4 bases at V and 4 bases at J, with 7 bases between. The CDR3 spells CASSVGLYGYTF. Written as DNA, the CDR3 is TGTGCCAGCAGTGTCGGGCTCTATGGCTACACCTTC.

The chain employs TRBV5-4 and TRBJ2-1; 9 nucleotides line up with TRBD2. Trimming removed 1 base from V and 7 bases from J; junction bases left unmatched: 6. The CDR3 has 15 amino acids. Germline V CDR1 and CDR2: SGHNT, YYREEE (reference sequence). The CDR3 DNA reads TGTGCCAGCAGCTTGCCAGCGGGAGGTACAAATGAGCAGTTCTTC. It codes for CASSLPAGGTNEQFF.